Following are 24 T cell receptor beta chains from one sample sequenced in a study of T cell responses to AZD1222 COVID-19 vaccine. Using immunoSEQ multiplex PCR, the repertoire was profiled, and TCRdb retains in-frame clones only, with some absent. The table has around 150,000 clones, 90% seen once; the top ten hold 5% to 6.5%. The starting material was peripheral blood, obtained 28 days after the second AZD1222 dose. The receptors come from an adult who received the AZD1222 COVID-19 vaccine.

This clone was observed a single time. V gene TRBV3-1 (or the pseudogene TRBV3-2) combines with J gene TRBJ1-5; D remains ambiguous. The CDR3 sequence is 16 residues long. V lost 6 bases to trimming and J lost 2 bases, with 17 bases between them. CDR1 and CDR2 (germline): LGHDT, YNNKEL (reference sequence). This CDR3 is CASSISNGRGNQPQHF. The CDR3 region has the DNA TGTGCCAGCAGTATATCAAACGGGAGAGGCAATCAGCCCCAGCATTTT.

The gene calls are TRBV5-6 and TRBJ2-7, with D tentatively TRBD2 (6 bases). The length of the CDR3 is 15 residues. V was pared by 1 base and J by 4 bases, with 15 bases between. Germline V gives CDR1 SGHDT, CDR2 YYEEEE. The CDR3 DNA reads TGTGCCAGCAGCTTGAAGGGCCTCGGGGGATACGAGCAGTACTTC. Amino acid sequence: CASSLKGLGGYEQYF.

The chain combines TRBV3-1 (or the pseudogene TRBV3-2) with TRBJ2-7; 15 positions match TRBD2. There are 16 residues in the CDR3. J lost 6 bases, V lost 3 bases, and 6 bases had no gene match. The germline CDR1 and CDR2 sequences are LGHDT and YNNKEL (reference sequence). CDR3 nucleotide sequence: TGTGCCAGCAGCCAGGGGACTAGCGGGAGGCTCTCCGAGCAGTACTTC. Amino acids: CASSQGTSGRLSEQYF.

The chain employs TRBV5-8 and TRBJ2-7; perhaps TRBD2 as D (6 bases). CDR3 length: 15 residues. The germline CDR1 and CDR2 sequences are SGHTS and YDEGEE. V lost 4 bases and J lost 1, with 15 bases in between. For the CDR3, the DNA is TGTGCCAGCAGCCTAACGGAACTAGCTTCCTACGAGCAGTACTTC. This codes for CASSLTELASYEQYF.

The chain links TRBV18 to TRBJ2-2; D is ambiguous. The germline CDR1 and CDR2 sequences are KGHSH and LQKENI. The CDR3 contains 14 residues. V was trimmed by 0 bases and J by 5 bases, leaving 7 bases between them. The CDR3: CASSPPVYTGELFF. The CDR3 DNA follows: TGTGCCAGCTCACCACCAGTTTATACCGGGGAGCTGTTTTTT.

The chain links TRBV29-1 to TRBJ1-2; D gene uncertain. Germline V lookup: CDR1 SQVTM, CDR2 ANQGSEA. This CDR3 is built from 11 residues. The V end was cut by 3 bases, the J end by 2 bases, with 4 bases between. The DNA for the CDR3 is TGCAGCGTTGACAAGAACTATGGCTACACCTTC. Translation gives CSVDKNYGYTF.

This chain links TRBV19 with TRBJ1-6; D gene uncertain. Trimming took off 5 bases at V and 9 bases at J, with 8 bases between the two ends. The germline V gene has CDR1 LNHDA and CDR2 SQIVND (reference sequence). The CDR3 has 12 amino acids. The CDR3 DNA is TGTGCCAGTAGTCAAAACGGTTCACCCCTCCACTTT. Its translation is CASSQNGSPLHF.

This chain connects TRBV19 to TRBJ1-1, with D tentatively TRBD1 (5 bases). The germline V gene encodes CDR1 LNHDA and CDR2 SQIVND (reference sequence). This CDR3 region has 15 residues. Trimming took 0 bases from V and 0 from J, leaving 8 bases between them. CDR3 sequence reads: CASSIEGVMNTEAFF. The CDR3 DNA is TGTGCCAGTAGTATAGAGGGGGTGATGAACACTGAAGCTTTCTTT.

V and J are TRBV18 and TRBJ1-1, with a weak D call TRBD1 (6 bases). The V and J ends lost 4 bases and 1 base respectively, with 16 bases between them. This CDR3 contains 16 residues. The germline gives CDR1 KGHSH, CDR2 LQKENI. The chain's CDR3 is CASSLNRVIGNTEAFF. CDR3 in DNA: TGTGCCAGCTCACTCAACAGGGTCATAGGGAACACTGAAGCTTTCTTT.

The chain couples TRBV11-2 to TRBJ1-5, with 10 positions matching TRBD1. The CDR3 extends over 17 amino acids. Unmatched junction bases numbered 5, after V lost 0 bases and J lost 3 bases. CDR1 SGHAT and CDR2 FQNNGV come from the germline V gene. DNA for the CDR3: TGTGCCAGCAGCTTAGATGGGACAGGGGTCCTCAATCAGCCCCAGCATTTT. Translation gives CASSLDGTGVLNQPQHF. Filled out from reference TRBV11-2 and TRBJ1-5, the complete variable domain reads EAGVAQSPRYKIIEKRQSVAFWCNPISGHATLYWYQQILGQGPKLLIQFQNNGVVDDSQLPKDRFSAERLKGVDSTLKIQPAKLEDSAVYLCASSLDGTGVLNQPQHFGDGTRLSIL.

J is TRBJ1-2 and V is TRBV12-3 or TRBV12-4, with TRBD1 as a possible D gene (5 bases). The CDR3 has 13 amino acids. Deletions cut 6 bases from V and 4 bases from J, with 12 bases between. CDR3 region: CASRGTLGYGYTF. As DNA, the CDR3 is TGTGCCAGCAGGGGGACTCTCGGCTATGGCTACACCTTC.

The chain has TRBV11-2 and TRBJ2-5, with a possible D match to TRBD1 (6 bases). V dropped 1 base and J dropped 1 base, with 7 bases sitting between them. This CDR3 has 14 amino acids. Germline CDR1 reads SGHAT; CDR2 reads FQNNGV. Here the CDR3 reads CASSLGTVQETQYF. CDR3 nucleotides: TGTGCCAGCAGCTTAGGGACAGTCCAAGAGACCCAGTACTTC.

The chain has TRBV6-1 and TRBJ1-6; D perhaps matches TRBD1 (5 bases). Trimming removed 1 base at V and 9 bases at J, with 13 bases between. The CDR3 sequence is 15 residues long. Germline V gene data show CDR1 as MNHNS and CDR2 as SASEGT. This chain's CDR3 is CASSEGQGMGSPLHF. CDR3 sequence (DNA): TGTGCCAGCAGTGAAGGTCAGGGTATGGGTTCACCCCTCCACTTT.

V is TRBV10-3 and J is TRBJ1-2, with D possibly being TRBD1 (6 bases). The CDR3 consists of 14 residues. Germline V gene lookup returns CDR1 ENHRY and CDR2 SYGVKD. V was cut by 7 bases and J by 8 bases, with 20 bases left in between. The CDR3 DNA is TGTGCCATCATGAAACAGGACTCTGGGGGCGGCTACACCTTC. This sequence encodes CAIMKQDSGGGYTF.

The chain joins TRBV6-5 to TRBJ1-6; tentatively, D is TRBD1 (5 bases). This CDR3 has 14 amino acids. Trimming removed 4 bases from V and 7 bases from J, with 11 bases in between. Germline V gene lookup returns CDR1 MNHEY and CDR2 SVGAGI. The CDR3 is CASSLTDVNSPLHF. As DNA, the CDR3 is TGTGCCAGCAGTTTGACAGACGTAAATTCACCCCTCCACTTT.

The chain links TRBV2 to TRBJ1-4, with D perhaps matching TRBD1 (6 bases). Germline CDR1 is SNHLY and CDR2 is FYNNEI. This CDR3 has 15 residues. V shed 4 bases and J shed 5 bases, with 14 bases lying between them. The CDR3 loop is CASSARTEENEKLFF. The CDR3 nucleotides are TGTGCCAGCAGTGCCAGGACAGAAGAAAATGAAAAACTGTTTTTT.

This clone has only one observation. Other DNA variants within this sample encode the same CDR3. This chain connects TRBV5-1 to TRBJ1-1; D is unclear. There are 15 residues in the CDR3. V was clipped by 0 bases and J by 0 bases, with 9 bases between them. Germline assignment: CDR1 SGHRS and CDR2 YFSETQ. In DNA form, the CDR3 reads TGCGCCAGCAGCTTGGAGACCGTAATGAACACTGAAGCTTTCTTT. Amino acids: CASSLETVMNTEAFF.

The chain recombines TRBV9 with TRBJ2-3; 9 positions match TRBD2. This CDR3 is 15 amino acids long. After removal of 0 bases from V and 5 bases from J, the junction contained 4 bases not matched to a gene. Germline CDR1 reads SGDLS; CDR2 reads YYNGEE. This CDR3 is CASSVDGGRGDTQYF. The DNA of the CDR3 is TGTGCCAGCAGCGTAGACGGCGGGAGGGGAGATACGCAGTATTTT.

J is TRBJ1-4 and V is TRBV4-1; TRBD1 matches at 8 bases. From germline, CDR1 is MGHRA and CDR2 YSYEKL. With 2 bases clipped from V and 11 bases from J, the junction kept 22 bases outside the gene matches. CDR3 size: 19 residues. The DNA of the CDR3 is TGCGCCAGCAGCCAACGATTCTCCGGGCCAGATCCAGGGGGCGAGAAACTGTTTTTT. Translating it yields CASSQRFSGPDPGGEKLFF.

The V call is TRBV19, the J call TRBJ1-6; D gene unclear. CDR1 and CDR2 from the germline V gene are LNHDA and SQIVND (reference sequence). This CDR3 has 14 amino acids. The V end was cut by 9 bases, the J end by 0 bases, with 9 bases between. The CDR3 loop reads CASGFSSYNSPLHF. The CDR3 DNA reads as TGTGCCAGCGGCTTTAGCTCCTATAATTCACCCCTCCACTTT.

The gene calls are TRBV14 and TRBJ2-4, with D tentatively TRBD1 (5 bases). Germline V lookup: CDR1 SGHDN, CDR2 FVKESK. V was trimmed by 0 bases and J by 3 bases, leaving 18 bases between them. CDR3 length: 18 residues. As DNA, the CDR3 is TGTGCCAGCAGCCAAGATAGTCCGGCCCACCAGGGCAAAAACATTCAGTACTTC. The encoded protein is CASSQDSPAHQGKNIQYF.

This chain joins TRBV6-5 and TRBJ2-7; unclear D gene. In germline, CDR1 is MNHEY, CDR2 SVGAGI. CDR3 size: 15 residues. The ends were cut back, 0 bases at V and 2 bases at J, with 11 bases in the middle. CDR3 region: CASSYSVLGAYEQYF. The CDR3 DNA reads as TGTGCCAGCAGTTACTCGGTTCTAGGCGCCTACGAGCAGTACTTC.

This chain connects TRBV6-5 to TRBJ2-7, with 7 bases lining up with TRBD2. From germline, CDR1 is MNHEY and CDR2 SVGAGI. The CDR3 runs 14 residues. V gave up 5 bases and J gave up 2 bases; unmatched junction bases: 6. Here the CDR3 DNA reads TGTGCCAGCAGTCGGACTAGGGACGCCTACGAGCAGTACTTC. Amino acid sequence: CASSRTRDAYEQYF.

The chain links TRBV7-9 to TRBJ1-4, with TRBD1 identical over 8 bases. Germline values: CDR1 SEHNR, CDR2 FQNEAQ (reference sequence). The CDR3 contains 15 residues. The V segment lost 4 bases and the J segment 0 bases; nucleotides outside the gene matches: 1. In DNA form, the CDR3 reads TGTGCCAGCAGCTCACAGGGGGCAACTAATGAAAAACTGTTTTTT. Encoded protein: CASSSQGATNEKLFF.